A single TCR beta chain is shown here with its context. The repertoire was sequenced with immunoSEQ multiplex PCR; TCRdb's copy has only in-frame clones and lacks some. The sample lists tens of thousands of clones, about nine tenths seen once, with roughly 6.9% in the top ten. V dropped 4 bases and J dropped 4; count of bases not matched to a gene: 9. CDR1 MNHNS and CDR2 SASEGT come from the germline V gene. The CDR3 extends over 18 amino acids. This specimen belongs to a study of OX40 agonist ivuxolimab in advanced cancers. Study background: There were three patients with partial responses, one having hepatocellular carcinoma and two cutaneous melanoma.

The sequencing used CD4+ or CD8+ T cells sorted from blood, collected in a trial of the OX40 agonist ivuxolimab. The clonotype was recovered from an adult with an advanced solid tumor such as melanoma, head and neck, liver or kidney cancer. V gene TRBV6-1 combines with J gene TRBJ2-2; TRBD2 aligns across 13 bases. The CDR3 coding sequence is TGTGCCAGCAGTGCTTTACTAGCGGGAGGGCCGGGCACCGGGGAGCTGTTTTTT. As protein: CASSALLAGGPGTGELFF.